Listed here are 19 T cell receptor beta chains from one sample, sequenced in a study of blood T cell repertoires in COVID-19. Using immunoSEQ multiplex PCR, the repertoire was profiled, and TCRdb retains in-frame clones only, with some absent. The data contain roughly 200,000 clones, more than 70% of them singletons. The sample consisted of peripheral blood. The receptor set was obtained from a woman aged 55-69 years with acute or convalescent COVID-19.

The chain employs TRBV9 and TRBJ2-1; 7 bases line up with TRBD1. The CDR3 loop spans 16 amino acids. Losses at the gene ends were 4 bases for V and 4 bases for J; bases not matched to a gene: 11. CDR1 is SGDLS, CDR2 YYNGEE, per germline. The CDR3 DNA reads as TGTGCCAGCAGCCGCATCGGGACAGAAATATACAATGAGCAGTTCTTC. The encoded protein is CASSRIGTEIYNEQFF. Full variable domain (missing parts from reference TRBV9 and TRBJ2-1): DSGVTQTPKHLITATGQRVTLRCSPRSGDLSVYWYQQSLDQGLQFLIQYYNGEERAKGNILERFSAQQFPDLHSELNLSSLELGDSALYFCASSRIGTEIYNEQFFGPGTRLTVL.

CDR3 amino acids: CAISPTGNEKLFF. In DNA form, the CDR3 reads TGTGCCATCAGCCCGACAGGGAATGAAAAACTGTTTTTT. The V and J genes are TRBV10-3 and TRBJ1-4; 7 nucleotides match TRBD1. The CDR3 contains 13 residues. Germline V gene data show CDR1 as ENHRY and CDR2 as SYGVKD. After removal of 6 bases from V and 5 bases from J, the junction contained 3 bases not matched to a gene.

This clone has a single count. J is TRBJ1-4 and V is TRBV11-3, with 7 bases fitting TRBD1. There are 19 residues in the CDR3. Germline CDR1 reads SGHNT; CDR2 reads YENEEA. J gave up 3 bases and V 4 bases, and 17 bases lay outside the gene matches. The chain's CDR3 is CASSSTWGQTPSPNEKLFF. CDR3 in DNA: TGTGCCAGCAGCTCAACCTGGGGACAGACTCCCAGCCCTAATGAAAAACTGTTTTTT. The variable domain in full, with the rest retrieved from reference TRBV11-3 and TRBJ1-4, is EAGVVQSPRYKIIEKKQPVAFWCNPISGHNTLYWYLQNLGQGPELLIRYENEEAVDDSQLPKDRFSAERLKGVDSTLKIQPAELGDSAVYLCASSSTWGQTPSPNEKLFFGSGTQLSVL.

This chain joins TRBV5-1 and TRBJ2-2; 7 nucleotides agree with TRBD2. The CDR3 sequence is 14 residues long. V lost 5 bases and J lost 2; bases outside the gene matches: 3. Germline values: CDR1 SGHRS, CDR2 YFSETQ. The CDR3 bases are TGCGCCAGCAGGGGAGGGGTTAACACCGGGGAGCTGTTTTTT. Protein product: CASRGGVNTGELFF. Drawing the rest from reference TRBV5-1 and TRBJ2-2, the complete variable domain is KAGVTQTPRYLIKTRGQQVTLSCSPISGHRSVSWYQQTPGQGLQFLFEYFSETQRNKGNFPGRFSGRQFSNSRSEMNVSTLELGDSALYLCASRGGVNTGELFFGEGSRLTVL.

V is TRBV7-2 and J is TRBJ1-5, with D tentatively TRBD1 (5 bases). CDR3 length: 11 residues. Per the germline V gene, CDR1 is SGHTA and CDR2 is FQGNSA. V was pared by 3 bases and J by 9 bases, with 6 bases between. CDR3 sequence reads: CASSFQGPQHF. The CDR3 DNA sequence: TGTGCCAGCAGCTTCCAGGGGCCCCAGCATTTT.

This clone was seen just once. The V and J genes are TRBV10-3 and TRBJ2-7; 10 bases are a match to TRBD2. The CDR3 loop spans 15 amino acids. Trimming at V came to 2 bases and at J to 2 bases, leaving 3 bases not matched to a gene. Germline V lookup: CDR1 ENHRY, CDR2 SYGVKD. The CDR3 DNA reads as TGTGCCATCAGTGAGGGGCTAGCGGGAGCCTACGAGCAGTACGTC. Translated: CAISEGLAGAYEQYV.

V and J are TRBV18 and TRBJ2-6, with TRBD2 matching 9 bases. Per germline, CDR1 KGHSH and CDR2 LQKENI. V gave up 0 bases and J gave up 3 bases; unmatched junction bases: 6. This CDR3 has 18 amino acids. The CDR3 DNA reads TGTGCCAGCTCACCACCTAGTAGCGGGAGTGGTGGGGCCAACGTCCTGACTTTC. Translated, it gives CASSPPSSGSGGANVLTF.

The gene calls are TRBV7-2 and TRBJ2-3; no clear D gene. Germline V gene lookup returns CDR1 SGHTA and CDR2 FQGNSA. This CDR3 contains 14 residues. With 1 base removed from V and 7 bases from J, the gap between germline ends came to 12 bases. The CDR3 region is CASSLGVAQYTQYF. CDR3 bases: TGTGCCAGCAGCTTAGGTGTGGCCCAATATACGCAGTATTTT.

Here the CDR3 reads CASTGPPKSPLHF. For the CDR3, the DNA is TGTGCCAGCACTGGCCCCCCCAAGTCACCCCTCCACTTT. The rearrangement links TRBV2 to TRBJ1-6; D gene uncertain. Germline CDR1 is SNHLY and CDR2 is FYNNEI. Trimming cost V 7 bases and J 10 bases, with 14 bases left between them. There are 13 residues in the CDR3.

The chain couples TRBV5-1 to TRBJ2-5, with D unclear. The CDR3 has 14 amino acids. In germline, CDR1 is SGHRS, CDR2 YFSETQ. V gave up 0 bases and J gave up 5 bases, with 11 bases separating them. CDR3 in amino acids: CASSLATIDETQYF. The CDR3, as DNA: TGCGCCAGCAGCTTGGCCACCATAGATGAGACCCAGTACTTC.

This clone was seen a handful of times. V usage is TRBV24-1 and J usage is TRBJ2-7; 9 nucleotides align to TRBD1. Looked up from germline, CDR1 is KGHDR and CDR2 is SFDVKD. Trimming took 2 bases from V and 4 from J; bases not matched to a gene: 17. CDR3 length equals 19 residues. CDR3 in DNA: TGTGCCACCAGTGATTCGATTCAACAGGGGGCCCCGGTTAGGTACGAGCAGTACGTC. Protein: CATSDSIQQGAPVRYEQYV.

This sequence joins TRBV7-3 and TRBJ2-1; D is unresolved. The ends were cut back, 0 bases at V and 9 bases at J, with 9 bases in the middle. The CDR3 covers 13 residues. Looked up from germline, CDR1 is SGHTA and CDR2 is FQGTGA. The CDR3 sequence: CASSLTVSGEQFF. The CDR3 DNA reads TGTGCCAGCAGCTTAACAGTGTCAGGTGAGCAGTTCTTC.

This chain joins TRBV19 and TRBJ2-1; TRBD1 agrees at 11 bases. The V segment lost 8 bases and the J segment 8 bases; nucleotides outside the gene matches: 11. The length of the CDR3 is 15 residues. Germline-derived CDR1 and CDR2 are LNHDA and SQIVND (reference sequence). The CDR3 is CASSSGTGGQDEQFF. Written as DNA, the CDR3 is TGTGCCAGTTCCTCCGGGACAGGGGGGCAGGATGAGCAGTTCTTC.

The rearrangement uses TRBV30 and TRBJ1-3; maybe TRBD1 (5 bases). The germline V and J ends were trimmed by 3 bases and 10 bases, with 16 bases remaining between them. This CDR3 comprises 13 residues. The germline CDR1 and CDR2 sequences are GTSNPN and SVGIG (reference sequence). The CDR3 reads CAWRTERIGTIYF. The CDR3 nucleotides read TGTGCCTGGAGGACAGAGAGGATAGGAACCATATATTTT.

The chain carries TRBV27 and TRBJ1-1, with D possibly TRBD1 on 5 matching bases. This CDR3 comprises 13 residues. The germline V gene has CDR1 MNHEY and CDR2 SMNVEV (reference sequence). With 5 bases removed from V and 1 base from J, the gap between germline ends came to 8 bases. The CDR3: CASSERGNTEAFF. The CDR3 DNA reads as TGTGCCAGCAGTGAAAGGGGGAACACTGAAGCTTTCTTT.

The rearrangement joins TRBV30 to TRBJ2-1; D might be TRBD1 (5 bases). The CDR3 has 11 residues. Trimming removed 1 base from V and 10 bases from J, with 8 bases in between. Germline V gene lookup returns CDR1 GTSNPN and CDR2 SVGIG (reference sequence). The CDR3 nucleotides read TGTGCCTGGAGTGGCAGGGAAGAGCAGTTCTTC. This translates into CAWSGREEQFF.

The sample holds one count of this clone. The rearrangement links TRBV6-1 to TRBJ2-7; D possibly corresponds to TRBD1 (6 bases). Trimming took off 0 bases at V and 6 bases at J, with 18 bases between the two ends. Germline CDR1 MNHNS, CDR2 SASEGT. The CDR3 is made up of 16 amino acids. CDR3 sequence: CASSEAGQGFPLEQYV. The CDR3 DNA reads TGTGCCAGCAGTGAAGCGGGGCAGGGGTTCCCCCTCGAGCAGTACGTC.

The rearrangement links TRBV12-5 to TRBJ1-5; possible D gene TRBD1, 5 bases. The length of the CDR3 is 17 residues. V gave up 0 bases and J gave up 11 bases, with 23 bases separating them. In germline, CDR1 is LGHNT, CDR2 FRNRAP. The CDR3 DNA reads TGTGCTAGTGGTTTGGTGTCTGGCTTCGTCGGGGGTGGGACCCAGCATTTT. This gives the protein CASGLVSGFVGGGTQHF. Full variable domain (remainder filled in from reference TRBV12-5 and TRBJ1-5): DARVTQTPRHKVTEMGQEVTMRCQPILGHNTVFWYRQTMMQGLELLAYFRNRAPLDDSGMPKDRFSAEMPDATLATLKIQPSEPRDSAVYFCASGLVSGFVGGGTQHFGDGTRLSIL.

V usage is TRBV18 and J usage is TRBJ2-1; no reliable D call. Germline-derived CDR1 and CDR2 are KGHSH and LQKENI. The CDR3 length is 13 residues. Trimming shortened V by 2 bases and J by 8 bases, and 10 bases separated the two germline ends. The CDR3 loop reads CASSPSQAHEQFF. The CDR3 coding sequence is TGTGCCAGCTCACCATCGCAGGCCCATGAGCAGTTCTTC.